This TCR beta chain was recorded in a study of blood T cell repertoires in COVID-19. Looked up from germline, CDR1 is MNHEY and CDR2 is SVGAGI. V lost 7 bases and J lost 0, with 12 bases in between. This CDR3 region has 14 residues. Measured with immunoSEQ multiplex PCR; TCRdb has only the in-frame clones, and not every one. The sample records under 300,000 clones, 75% to 95% being singletons. This chain uses TRBV6-5 with TRBJ1-1; D perhaps matches TRBD1 (6 bases). This receptor was obtained from a young woman who had recovered from COVID-19. Material for sequencing was PBMCs or T cells enriched from blood (not recorded which). The CDR3 here is CASTITGMNTEAFF. Written as DNA, the CDR3 is TGTGCCAGCACAATAACAGGGATGAACACTGAAGCTTTCTTT.